This T cell receptor beta chain was identified in a study of T cell repertoires in aging, cancer and after chemotherapy. The overall study: Six age groups, ranging from 30 or younger to 70 or older, included the donors. Roughly 8.8 million TCR reads made up the full dataset. Regarding the study as a whole: Untreated cancer patients had significantly lower blood TCR diversity than age-matched healthy donors.

This clonotype came up a few times. Its antigen is not known. The junction had 7 bases not matched to a gene; V was cut back by 3 bases and J by 0 bases. The germline V gene has CDR1 SEHNR and CDR2 FQNEAQ (reference sequence). The CDR3 totals 17 residues. A mixed TRB-A/B primer pool amplified rearranged TRB by multiplex touch-down PCR. TCRdb fed the multiplex PCR reads into MiXCR, producing one record per CDR3 protein. Of about 8,700 distinct CDR3 sequences in the sample, 30% to 35% were seen once. Peripheral blood genomic DNA, not sorted cells or RNA, was the template. The gene calls are TRBV7-9 and TRBJ2-2; 7 nucleotides agree with TRBD2. This receptor was obtained from a human donor in good health. The sample was blood. The CDR3 protein is CASSFPLGLANTGELFF. The CDR3 nucleotides are TGTGCCAGCAGCTTTCCCCTAGGACTAGCGAACACCGGGGAGCTGTTTTTT.